The 6 T cell receptor beta chains reported below all come from one sample, sequenced in a study of T cells in Graves' hyperthyroidism and ophthalmopathy. Amplified TCR beta CDR3 regions derived from RNA transcripts. The study used the HTBI primer set for a first-round RT-PCR of the TCR CDR3. TCRdb reanalysed the multiplex PCR reads using MiXCR and keeps one entry per CDR3 protein. This sample has approximately 360,000 distinct CDR3 sequences, with 25% found just once. Sequencing was performed on blood. The receptors shown here come from a man aged 50-59 years with Graves' hyperthyroidism.

This clonotype turned up a few times. The chain links TRBV2 to TRBJ2-3; D is undetermined. CDR1 and CDR2 (germline): SNHLY, FYNNEI. The CDR3 is 12 residues long. Trimming took off 6 bases at V and 0 bases at J, with 4 bases between the two ends. The DNA for the CDR3 is TGTGCCAGCAGAGAAAGCACAGATACGCAGTATTTT. This translates into CASRESTDTQYF.

This clonotype occurred many times. The V and J genes are TRBV27 and TRBJ1-1; D uncertain. Per the germline V gene, CDR1 is MNHEY and CDR2 is SMNVEV (reference sequence). This CDR3 has 14 amino acids. V lost 1 base to trimming and J lost 6 bases, with 12 bases between them. The CDR3 DNA follows: TGTGCCAGCAGTTTATATTGGGGTATAGCTGAAGCTTTCTTT. Translation gives CASSLYWGIAEAFF.

The table lists this clonotype with many counts. V gene TRBV3-1 combines with J gene TRBJ1-1; D may be TRBD1 (6 bases). Germline CDR1 reads LGHDT; CDR2 reads YNNKEL (reference sequence). The CDR3 consists of 15 residues. Trimming took 5 bases from V and 6 from J, leaving 19 bases between them. The CDR3 sequence is CASSARQDRAAEAFF. CDR3 in DNA: TGTGCCAGCAGCGCCCGACAGGATCGAGCAGCTGAAGCTTTCTTT.

This clonotype was counted ten times or more. The chain has TRBV6-2 or TRBV6-3 and TRBJ2-7, with 8 positions matching TRBD2. Germline V lookup: CDR1 MNHEY, CDR2 SVGEGT. V shed 8 bases, J shed 2 bases, and the junction held 11 bases outside the gene matches. The CDR3 is 15 amino acids. The CDR3 coding sequence is TGTGCCAGCCGTTTCTTAAGCGGGGGCGCCTACGAGCAGTACTTC. It specifies CASRFLSGGAYEQYF.

This clonotype came up a few times. The rearrangement uses TRBV10-1 and TRBJ2-5; D gene unclear. The CDR3 extends over 13 amino acids. The V end lost 0 bases, the J end lost 7 bases, and 9 bases lay between the germline ends. Germline V gene sequence: CDR1 WNHNN, CDR2 SYGVQD (reference sequence). In nucleotides, the CDR3 is TGCGCCAGCAGTGAGTCGAGGTGGGGGACCCAGTACTTC. Translation gives CASSESRWGTQYF.

The chain links TRBV28 to TRBJ2-7; the match to TRBD1 covers 9 bases. Germline V gene data show CDR1 as MDHEN and CDR2 as SYDVKM. The V segment lost 6 bases and the J segment 4 bases; nucleotides outside the gene matches: 7. This CDR3 spans 14 amino acids. CDR3 region: CASRGGGTGYEQYF. DNA for the CDR3: TGTGCCAGCAGAGGCGGAGGGACAGGGTACGAGCAGTACTTC.